This T cell receptor (beta chain) was retrieved from a study of cytotoxic CD8 clonotypes in ibrutinib-treated CLL. Using immunoSEQ multiplex PCR, the repertoire was profiled, and TCRdb retains in-frame clones only, with some absent. The sample consists of 150,000 to 200,000 clones, more than 70% of them appearing once. PBMCs were cryopreserved, and approximately 2 micrograms of genomic DNA from them went into TCR beta libraries. Trimming took 5 bases from V and 2 from J, leaving 1 base between them. The CDR3 is made up of 10 amino acids. Germline values: CDR1 GTSNPN, CDR2 SVGIG (reference sequence). This receptor was identified in a human donor with chronic lymphocytic leukemia. The rearrangement uses TRBV30 and TRBJ2-1; D unresolved. The input for sequencing was PBMCs, taken at disease progression, from a patient treated with ibrutinib. Here the CDR3 DNA reads TGTGCCTGGGCCTACAATGAGCAGTTCTTC. Translation gives CAWAYNEQFF.